This T cell receptor beta chain was sequenced during a study of T cells after yellow fever vaccination. This clonotype has a count of ten or more. What it binds is unknown. Template switching with 5'RACE generated the TCR cDNA and added a universal primer site and UMIs. From the 5' RACE reads, TCRdb called clonotypes with MiXCR, one entry per CDR3 protein. The table includes roughly 150,000 distinct CDR3 sequences, 6% to 7.5% detected once. V was cut by 5 bases and J by 6 bases, with 17 bases left in between. This CDR3 has 14 residues. Study-wide points: Clones that expanded after primary vaccination mostly reappeared after the booster (around 96% CD4, approximately 87% CD8).

Specimen: CD4+ T cells sorted from PBMCs, collected 4 to 5 days after the first yellow fever vaccination. This TCR came from a man younger than 35 who received the YFV17D yellow fever vaccine. The chain links TRBV12-3 or TRBV12-4 to TRBJ2-7, with D possibly being TRBD2 (6 bases). CDR3 protein: CASSPRGLAREQYF. The CDR3 DNA reads TGTGCCAGCAGTCCCCGGGGCCTAGCGCGCGAGCAGTACTTC.